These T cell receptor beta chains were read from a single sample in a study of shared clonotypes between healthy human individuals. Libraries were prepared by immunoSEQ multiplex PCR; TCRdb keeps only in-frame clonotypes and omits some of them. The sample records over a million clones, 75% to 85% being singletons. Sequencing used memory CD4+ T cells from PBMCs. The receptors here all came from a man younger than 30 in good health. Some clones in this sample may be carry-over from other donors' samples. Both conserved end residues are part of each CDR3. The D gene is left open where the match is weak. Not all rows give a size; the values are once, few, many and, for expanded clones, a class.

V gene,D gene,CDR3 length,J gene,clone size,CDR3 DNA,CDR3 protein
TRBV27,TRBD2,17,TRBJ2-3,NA,TGTGCCAGCAGTTTAAGGAAGGGACTAGGGAGCACAGATACGCAGTATTTT,CASSLRKGLGSTDTQYF
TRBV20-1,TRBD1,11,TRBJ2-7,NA,TGCAGTGCACCAGGGGGCCACGAGCAGTACTTC,CSAPGGHEQYF
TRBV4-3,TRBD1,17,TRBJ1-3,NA,TGCGCCAGCAGCTCCGGACAGGGCTTTTTCTCTGGAAACACCATATATTTT,CASSSGQGFFSGNTIYF
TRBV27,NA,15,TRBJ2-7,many,TGTGCCAGCAGTTTATCGGCAGGGTCTGCCTACGAGCAGTACTTC,CASSLSAGSAYEQYF
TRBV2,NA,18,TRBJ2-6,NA,TGTGCCAGCACCCAGGACCGGCTTAGATCGGTTAGGGCCAACGTCCTGACTTTC,CASTQDRLRSVRANVLTF
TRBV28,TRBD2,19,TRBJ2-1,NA,TGTGCCAGCACCCCGGGACTAGCGGTGCTAATTTACTCCTACAATGAGCAGTTCTTC,CASTPGLAVLIYSYNEQFF
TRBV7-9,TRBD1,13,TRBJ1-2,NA,TGTGCCAGCAGCCCGGGACAGGGAGGAGGCTACACCTTC,CASSPGQGGGYTF
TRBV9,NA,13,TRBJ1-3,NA,TGTGCCAGCAGCGTAGGAAAGGGAAACACCATATATTTT,CASSVGKGNTIYF
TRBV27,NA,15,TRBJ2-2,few,TGTGCCAGCAGGACTGGGACGTCGAACACCGGGGAGCTGTTTTTT,CASRTGTSNTGELFF
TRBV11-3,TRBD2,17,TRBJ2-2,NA,TGTGCCAGCAGCTTAGGCCGGACTAGCCAGAACACCGGGGAGCTGTTTTTT,CASSLGRTSQNTGELFF
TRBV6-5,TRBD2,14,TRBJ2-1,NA,TGTGCCAGCAGTTACGCGGGAGCGGGCAATGAGCAGTTCTTC,CASSYAGAGNEQFF
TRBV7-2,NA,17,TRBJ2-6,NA,TGTGCCAGCAGCGTCAGGGGCACAAGCTCTGGGGCCAACGTCCTGACTTTC,CASSVRGTSSGANVLTF
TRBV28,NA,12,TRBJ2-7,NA,TGTGCCAGCAGTACTGCCTCCTACGAGCAGTACTTC,CASSTASYEQYF
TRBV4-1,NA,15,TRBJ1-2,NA,TGCGCCAGCAGCCAAGTTGGGGCAGGGCAAGATGGCTACACCTTC,CASSQVGAGQDGYTF
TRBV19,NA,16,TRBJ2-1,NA,TGTGCCAGTAGTTTTCCCGGGCCCCTCTCCTACAATGAGCAGTTCTTC,CASSFPGPLSYNEQFF
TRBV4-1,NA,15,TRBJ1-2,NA,TGCGCCAGCAGCCAATTCCCTAGGCAGGGAGTACGCTACACCTTC,CASSQFPRQGVRYTF
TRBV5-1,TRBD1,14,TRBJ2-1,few,TGCGCCAGCAGCTTGGGGACAGGCCTCAATGAGCAGTTCTTC,CASSLGTGLNEQFF
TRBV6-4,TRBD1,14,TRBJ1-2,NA,TGTGCCAGCCGATTAGAGGCAGGGGGCTATGGCTACACCTTC,CASRLEAGGYGYTF
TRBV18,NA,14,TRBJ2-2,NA,TGTGCCAGCTCACCTAATTGGGAGACCGGGGAGCTGTTTTTT,CASSPNWETGELFF
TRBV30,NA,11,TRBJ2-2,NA,TGTGCCTGGAGCGTTACCGGGGAGCTGTTTTTT,CAWSVTGELFF
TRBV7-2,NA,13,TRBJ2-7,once,TGTGCCAGCAGCTTATCCCGCTCCTACGAGCAGTACTTC,CASSLSRSYEQYF
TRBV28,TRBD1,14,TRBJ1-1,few,TGTGCCAGCAGACCCTCAGGGGGTCGAACTGAAGCTTTCTTT,CASRPSGGRTEAFF
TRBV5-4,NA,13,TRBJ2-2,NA,TGTGCCAGCAGGGAGACTAGCACCGGGGAGCTGTTTTTT,CASRETSTGELFF
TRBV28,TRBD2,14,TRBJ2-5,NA,TGTGCCAGCAGTTTATTAGCGGGATTGGAGACCCAGTACTTC,CASSLLAGLETQYF
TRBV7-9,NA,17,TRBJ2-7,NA,TGTGCCAGCAGCTTAGTGGTCCCTGGCCAGTGGACCTACGAGCAGTACTTC,CASSLVVPGQWTYEQYF
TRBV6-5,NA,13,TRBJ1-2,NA,TGTGCCAGCACGTCCCGGGTAGGCTATGGCTATACCTTC,CASTSRVGYGYTF
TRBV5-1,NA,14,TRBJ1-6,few,TGCGCCAGCAGCTTGGAAGGATTCGGCTCACCCCTCCACTTT,CASSLEGFGSPLHF
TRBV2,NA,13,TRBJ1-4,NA,TGTGCCAGCAGACAGGAATCTAATGAAAAACTGTTTTTT,CASRQESNEKLFF
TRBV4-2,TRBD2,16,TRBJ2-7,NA,TGTGCCAGCAGCCACCTCGGGGGGTCCCGGGGCTACGAGCAGTACTTC,CASSHLGGSRGYEQYF
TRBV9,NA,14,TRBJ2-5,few,TGTGCCAGCAGCGTAGCCCCTCGGGCGGAGACCCAGTACTTC,CASSVAPRAETQYF
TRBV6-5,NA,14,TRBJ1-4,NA,TGTGCCAGCAGTCCGAACACCCCTGATGAAAAACTGTTTTTT,CASSPNTPDEKLFF
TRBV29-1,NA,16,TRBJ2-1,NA,TGCAGCGTTGGTCGGGGCGGCTTCGAGGGCTACAATGAGCAGTTCTTC,CSVGRGGFEGYNEQFF
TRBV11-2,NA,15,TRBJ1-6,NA,TGTGCCAGCAGCTTTTCCCACGGCAGGGATTCACCCCTCCACTTT,CASSFSHGRDSPLHF
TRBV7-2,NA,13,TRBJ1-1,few,TGTGCCAGCAGCTTAGTCCAGAACACTGAAGCTTTCTTT,CASSLVQNTEAFF
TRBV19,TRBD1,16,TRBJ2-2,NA,TGTGCCAGTAGACCACCGGGACAGGGAGACACCGGGGAGCTGTTTTTT,CASRPPGQGDTGELFF
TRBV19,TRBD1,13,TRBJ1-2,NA,TGTGCCAGTAAGGGACAGAGATCCTATGGCTACACCTTC,CASKGQRSYGYTF
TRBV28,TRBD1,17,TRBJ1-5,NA,TGTGCCAGCAGTTTATGGGCAACAGGGGGGGTCAATCAGCCCCAGCATTTT,CASSLWATGGVNQPQHF
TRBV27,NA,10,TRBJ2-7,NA,TGTGCCAGCACCTCGCCCGAGCAGTACTTC,CASTSPEQYF
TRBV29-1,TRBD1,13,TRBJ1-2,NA,TGCAGCGTTGAAGGGACAGGGGACTATGGCTACACCTTC,CSVEGTGDYGYTF
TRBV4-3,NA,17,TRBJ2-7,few,TGCGCCAGCAGCCAAGATTTATCGGGGGCGCCCCTTTACGAGCAGTACTTC,CASSQDLSGAPLYEQYF
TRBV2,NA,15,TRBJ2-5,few,TGTGCCAGCAGTGAAGCCCGGACAGAGTACGGGACCCAGTACTTC,CASSEARTEYGTQYF
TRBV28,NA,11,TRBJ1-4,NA,TGTGCCAGCAGATCTTTCGAAAAACTGTTTTTT,CASRSFEKLFF